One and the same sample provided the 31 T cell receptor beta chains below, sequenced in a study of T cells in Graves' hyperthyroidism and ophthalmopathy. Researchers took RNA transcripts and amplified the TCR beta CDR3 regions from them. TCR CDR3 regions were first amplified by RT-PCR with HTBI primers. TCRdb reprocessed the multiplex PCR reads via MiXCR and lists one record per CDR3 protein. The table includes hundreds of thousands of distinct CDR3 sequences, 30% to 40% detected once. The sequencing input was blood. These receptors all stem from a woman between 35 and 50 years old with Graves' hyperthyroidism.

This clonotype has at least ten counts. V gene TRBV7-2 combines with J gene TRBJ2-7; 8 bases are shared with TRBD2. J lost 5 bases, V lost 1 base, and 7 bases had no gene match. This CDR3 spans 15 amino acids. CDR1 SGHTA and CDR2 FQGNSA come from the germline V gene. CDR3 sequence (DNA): TGTGCCAGCAGCTTAGAAGTTCGGACTAGCCACGAGCAGTACTTC. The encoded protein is CASSLEVRTSHEQYF.

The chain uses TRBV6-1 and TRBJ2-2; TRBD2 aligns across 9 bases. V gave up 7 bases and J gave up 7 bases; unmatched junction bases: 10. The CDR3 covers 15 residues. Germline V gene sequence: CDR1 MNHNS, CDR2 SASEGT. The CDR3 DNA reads TGTGCCAGCACGATTTCCTATAGCGGGAGCGGGGAGCTGTTTTTT. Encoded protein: CASTISYSGSGELFF.

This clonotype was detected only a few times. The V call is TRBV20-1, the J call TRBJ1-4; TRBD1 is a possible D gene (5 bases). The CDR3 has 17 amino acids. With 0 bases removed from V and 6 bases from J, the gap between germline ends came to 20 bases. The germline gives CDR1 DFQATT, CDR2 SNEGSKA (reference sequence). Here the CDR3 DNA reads TGCAGTGCTAGAGATCCGACCTCCGGGGGGAGGGATGAAAAACTGTTTTTT. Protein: CSARDPTSGGRDEKLFF.

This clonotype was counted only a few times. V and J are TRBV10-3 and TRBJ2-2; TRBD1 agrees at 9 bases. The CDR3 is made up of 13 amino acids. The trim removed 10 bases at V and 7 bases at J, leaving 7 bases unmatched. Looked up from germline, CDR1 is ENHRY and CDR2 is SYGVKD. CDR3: CATERDRDGELFF. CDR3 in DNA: TGTGCCACCGAACGGGACAGGGACGGGGAGCTGTTTTTT.

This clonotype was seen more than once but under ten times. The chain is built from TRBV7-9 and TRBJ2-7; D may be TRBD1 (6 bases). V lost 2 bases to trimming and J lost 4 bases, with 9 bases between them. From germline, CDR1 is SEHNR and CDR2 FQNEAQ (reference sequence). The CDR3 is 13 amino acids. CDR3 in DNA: TGTGCCAGCAGCTTAATCACAGGGTACGAGCAGTACTTC. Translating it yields CASSLITGYEQYF.

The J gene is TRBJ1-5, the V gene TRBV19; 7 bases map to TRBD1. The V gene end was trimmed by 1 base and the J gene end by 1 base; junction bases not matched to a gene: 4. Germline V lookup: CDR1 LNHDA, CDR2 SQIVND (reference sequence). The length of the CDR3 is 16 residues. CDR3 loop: CASSIASTGSNQPQHF. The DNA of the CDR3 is TGTGCCAGTAGTATAGCCTCGACAGGGAGCAATCAGCCCCAGCATTTT.

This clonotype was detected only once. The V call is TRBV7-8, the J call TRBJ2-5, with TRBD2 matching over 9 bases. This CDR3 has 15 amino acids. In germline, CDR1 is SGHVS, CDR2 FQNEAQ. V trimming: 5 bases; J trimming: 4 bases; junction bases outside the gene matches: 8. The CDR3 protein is CASSPQVSGGETQYF. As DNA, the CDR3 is TGTGCCAGCAGCCCCCAAGTTAGCGGGGGAGAGACCCAGTACTTC. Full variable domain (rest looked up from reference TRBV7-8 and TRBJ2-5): GAGVSQSPRYKVAKRGQDVALRCDPISGHVSLFWYQQALGQGPEFLTYFQNEAQLDKSGLPSDRFFAERPEGSVSTLKIQRTQQEDSAVYLCASSPQVSGGETQYFGPGTRLLVL.

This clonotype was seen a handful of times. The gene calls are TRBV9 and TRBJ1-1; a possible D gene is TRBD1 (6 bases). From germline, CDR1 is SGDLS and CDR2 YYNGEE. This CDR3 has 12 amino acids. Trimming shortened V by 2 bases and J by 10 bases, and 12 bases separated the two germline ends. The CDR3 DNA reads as TGTGCCAGCAGCGTCCAGGGAGGGGGAGCTTTCTTT. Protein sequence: CASSVQGGGAFF.

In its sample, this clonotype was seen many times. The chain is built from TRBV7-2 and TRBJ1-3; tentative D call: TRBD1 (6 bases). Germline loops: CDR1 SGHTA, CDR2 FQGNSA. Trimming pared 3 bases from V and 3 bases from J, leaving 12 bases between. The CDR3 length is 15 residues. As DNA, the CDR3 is TGTGCCAGCAGCTTCCAGGGGACCGATGGAAACACCATATATTTT. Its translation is CASSFQGTDGNTIYF. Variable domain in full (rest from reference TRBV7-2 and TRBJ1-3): GAGVSQSPSNKVTEKGKDVELRCDPISGHTALYWYRQSLGQGLEFLIYFQGNSAPDKSGLPSDRFSAERTGGSVSTLTIQRTQQEDSAVYLCASSFQGTDGNTIYFGEGSWLTVV.

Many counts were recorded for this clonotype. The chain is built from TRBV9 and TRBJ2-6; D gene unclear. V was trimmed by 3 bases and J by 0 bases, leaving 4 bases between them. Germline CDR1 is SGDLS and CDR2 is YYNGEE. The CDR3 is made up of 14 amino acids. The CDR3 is CASSAGSGANVLTF. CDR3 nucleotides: TGTGCCAGCAGCGCCGGCTCTGGGGCCAACGTCCTGACTTTC. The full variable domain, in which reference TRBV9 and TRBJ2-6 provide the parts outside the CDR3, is DSGVTQTPKHLITATGQRVTLRCSPRSGDLSVYWYQQSLDQGLQFLIQYYNGEERAKGNILERFSAQQFPDLHSELNLSSLELGDSALYFCASSAGSGANVLTFGAGSRLTVL.

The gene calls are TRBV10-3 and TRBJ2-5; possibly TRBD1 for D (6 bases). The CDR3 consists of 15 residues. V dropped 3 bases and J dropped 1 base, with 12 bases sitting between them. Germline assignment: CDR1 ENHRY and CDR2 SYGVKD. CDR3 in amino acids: CAISEPGAAQETQYF. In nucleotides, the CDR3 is TGTGCCATCAGTGAACCAGGGGCCGCCCAAGAGACCCAGTACTTC.

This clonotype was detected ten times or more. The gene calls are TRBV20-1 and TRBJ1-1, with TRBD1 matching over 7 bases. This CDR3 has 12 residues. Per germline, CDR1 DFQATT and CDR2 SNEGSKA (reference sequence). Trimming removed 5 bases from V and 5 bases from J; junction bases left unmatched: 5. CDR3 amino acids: CSAPDRETEAFF. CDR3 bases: TGCAGTGCTCCCGACAGGGAAACTGAAGCTTTCTTT.

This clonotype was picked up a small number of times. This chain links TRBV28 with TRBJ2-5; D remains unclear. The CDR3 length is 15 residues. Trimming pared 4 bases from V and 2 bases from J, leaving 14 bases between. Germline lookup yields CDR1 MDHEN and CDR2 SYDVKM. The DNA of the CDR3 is TGTGCCAGCAGTTCCCCCTTTAGGGTACAAGAGACCCAGTACTTC. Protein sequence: CASSSPFRVQETQYF.

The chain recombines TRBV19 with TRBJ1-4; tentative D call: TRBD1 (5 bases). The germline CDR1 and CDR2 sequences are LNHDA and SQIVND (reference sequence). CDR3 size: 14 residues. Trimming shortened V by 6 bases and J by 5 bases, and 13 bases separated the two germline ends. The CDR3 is CASRPGRANEKLFF. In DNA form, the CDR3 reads TGTGCCAGTAGGCCGGGACGGGCAAATGAAAAACTGTTTTTT.

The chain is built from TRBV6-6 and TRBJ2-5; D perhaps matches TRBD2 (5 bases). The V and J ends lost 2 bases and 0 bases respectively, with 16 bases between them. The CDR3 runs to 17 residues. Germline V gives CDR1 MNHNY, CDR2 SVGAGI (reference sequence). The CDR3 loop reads CASSYGRPTGNQETQYF. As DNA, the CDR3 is TGTGCCAGCAGTTACGGCCGCCCGACCGGGAACCAAGAGACCCAGTACTTC.

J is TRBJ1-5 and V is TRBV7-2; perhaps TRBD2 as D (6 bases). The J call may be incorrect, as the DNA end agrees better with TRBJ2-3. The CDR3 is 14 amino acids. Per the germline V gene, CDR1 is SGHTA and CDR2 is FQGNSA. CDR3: CASSSREGTDTQYF. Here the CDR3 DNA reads TGTGCCAGCAGCAGTAGGGAGGGCACAGATACGCAGTATTTT.

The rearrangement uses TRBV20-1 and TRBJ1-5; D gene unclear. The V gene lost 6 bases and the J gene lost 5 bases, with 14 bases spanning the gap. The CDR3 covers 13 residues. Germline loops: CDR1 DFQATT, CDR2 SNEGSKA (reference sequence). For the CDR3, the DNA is TGCAGTGCCAAGGACGGAGGATATCAGCCCCAGCATTTT. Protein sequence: CSAKDGGYQPQHF.

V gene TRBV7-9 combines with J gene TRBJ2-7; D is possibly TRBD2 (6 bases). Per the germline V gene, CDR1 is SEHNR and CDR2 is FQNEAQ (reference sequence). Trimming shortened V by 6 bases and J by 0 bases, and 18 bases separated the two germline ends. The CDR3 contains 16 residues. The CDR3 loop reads CASSFSGDGVSYEQYF. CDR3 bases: TGTGCCAGCAGTTTCTCGGGGGACGGAGTCTCCTACGAGCAGTACTTC.

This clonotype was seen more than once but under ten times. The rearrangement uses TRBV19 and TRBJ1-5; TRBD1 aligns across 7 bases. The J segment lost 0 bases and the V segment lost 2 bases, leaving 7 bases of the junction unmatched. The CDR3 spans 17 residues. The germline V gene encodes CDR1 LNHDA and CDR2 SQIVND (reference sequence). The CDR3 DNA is TGTGCCAGTAGTATAATTAGGGACAGCTATAGCAATCAGCCCCAGCATTTT. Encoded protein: CASSIIRDSYSNQPQHF.

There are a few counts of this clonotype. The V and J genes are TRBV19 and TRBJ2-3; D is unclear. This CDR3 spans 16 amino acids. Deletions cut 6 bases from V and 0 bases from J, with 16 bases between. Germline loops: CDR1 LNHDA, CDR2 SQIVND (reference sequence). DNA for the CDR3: TGTGCCAGTAGAACAAGACACCTTACTAGCACAGATACGCAGTATTTT. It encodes CASRTRHLTSTDTQYF.

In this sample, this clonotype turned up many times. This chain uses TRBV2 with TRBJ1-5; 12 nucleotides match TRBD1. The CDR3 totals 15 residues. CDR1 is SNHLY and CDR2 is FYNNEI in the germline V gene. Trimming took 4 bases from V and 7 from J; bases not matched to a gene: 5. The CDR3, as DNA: TGTGCCAGCAGTGTGGGGACAGGGGGCGGACAGCCCCAGCATTTT. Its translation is CASSVGTGGGQPQHF.

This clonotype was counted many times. Written as DNA, the CDR3 is TGTGCCAGCAGCTTAGATCAGGGCTACGAGCAGTACTTC. It is translated as CASSLDQGYEQYF. This chain joins TRBV7-9 and TRBJ2-7, with D perhaps matching TRBD1 (5 bases). The germline CDR1 and CDR2 sequences are SEHNR and FQNEAQ (reference sequence). This CDR3 comprises 13 residues. Trimming stripped 1 base from V and 3 bases from J, with 7 bases between.

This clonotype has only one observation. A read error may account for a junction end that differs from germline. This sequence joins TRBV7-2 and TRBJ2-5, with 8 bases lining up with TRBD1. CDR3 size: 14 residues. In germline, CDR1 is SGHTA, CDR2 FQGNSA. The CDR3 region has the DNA TGTGTTAGCAGCTTACAGGGGGTACAAGGGACCCAGTACTTC. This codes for CVSSLQGVQGTQYF.

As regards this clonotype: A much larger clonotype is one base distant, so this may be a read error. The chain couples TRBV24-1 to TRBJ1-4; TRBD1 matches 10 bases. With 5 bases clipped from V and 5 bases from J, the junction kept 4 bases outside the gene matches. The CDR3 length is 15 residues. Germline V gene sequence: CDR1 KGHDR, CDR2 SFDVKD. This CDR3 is CATSATGGANEKLFF. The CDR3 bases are TGTGCCACCAGTGCGACAGGGGGCGCGAATGAAAAACTGTTTTTT.

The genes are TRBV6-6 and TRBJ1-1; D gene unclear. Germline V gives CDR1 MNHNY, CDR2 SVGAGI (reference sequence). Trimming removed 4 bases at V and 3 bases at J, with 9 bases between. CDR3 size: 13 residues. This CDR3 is CASSLPRYTEAFF. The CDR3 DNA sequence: TGTGCCAGCAGTTTACCCAGATACACTGAAGCTTTCTTT.

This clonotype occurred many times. DNA for the CDR3: TGTGCCAGCAGCTTAGGACTAGCGGGATCCTACGAGCAGTACTTC. This codes for CASSLGLAGSYEQYF. The rearrangement uses TRBV7-2 and TRBJ2-7; 11 bases are shared with TRBD2. This CDR3 is 15 amino acids long. The V and J ends lost 1 base and 1 base, in that order; junction bases with no gene match: 0. Germline CDR1 is SGHTA and CDR2 is FQGNSA.

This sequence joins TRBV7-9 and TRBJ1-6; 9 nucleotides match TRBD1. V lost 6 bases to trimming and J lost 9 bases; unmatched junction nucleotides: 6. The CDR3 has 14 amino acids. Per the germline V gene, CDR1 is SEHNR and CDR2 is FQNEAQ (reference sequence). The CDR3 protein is CASRTGTGTSPLHF. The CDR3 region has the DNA TGTGCCAGCAGGACCGGGACAGGGACTTCACCCCTCCACTTT. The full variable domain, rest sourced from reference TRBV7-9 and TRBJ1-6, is DTGVSQNPRHKITKRGQNVTFRCDPISEHNRLYWYRQTLGQGPEFLTYFQNEAQLEKSRLLSDRFSAERPKGSFSTLEIQRTEQGDSAMYLCASRTGTGTSPLHFGNGTRLTVT.

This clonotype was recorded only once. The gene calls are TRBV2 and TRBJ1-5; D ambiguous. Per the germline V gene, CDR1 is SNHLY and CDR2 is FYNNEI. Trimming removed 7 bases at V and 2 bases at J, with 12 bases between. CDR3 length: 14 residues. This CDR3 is CASTWWAGNQPQHF. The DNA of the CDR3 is TGTGCCAGCACTTGGTGGGCGGGCAATCAGCCCCAGCATTTT.

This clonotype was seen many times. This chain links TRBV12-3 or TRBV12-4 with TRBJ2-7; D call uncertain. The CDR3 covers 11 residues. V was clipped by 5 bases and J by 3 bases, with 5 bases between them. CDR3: CASSTLYEQYF. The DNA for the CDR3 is TGTGCCAGCAGTACCCTCTACGAGCAGTACTTC.

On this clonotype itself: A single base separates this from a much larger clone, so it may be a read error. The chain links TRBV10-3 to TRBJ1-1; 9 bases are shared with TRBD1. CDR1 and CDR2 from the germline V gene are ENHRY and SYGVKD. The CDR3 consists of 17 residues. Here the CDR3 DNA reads TGTGCCACCAGTGATCCACCCCCGGGACAGGGTAGAACTGAAGCTTTCTTT. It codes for CATSDPPPGQGRTEAFF.

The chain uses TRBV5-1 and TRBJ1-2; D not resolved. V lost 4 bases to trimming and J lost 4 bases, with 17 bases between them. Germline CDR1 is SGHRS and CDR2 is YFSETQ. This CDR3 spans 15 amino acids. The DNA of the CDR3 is TGCGCCAGCAGCCCCCGTCACGGCGGTGTCTATGGCTACACCTTC. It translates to CASSPRHGGVYGYTF.